These T cell receptor beta chains were read from a single sample in a study of OX40 agonist ivuxolimab in advanced cancers. Sequencing was performed with immunoSEQ multiplex PCR; in TCRdb, only in-frame clones are kept and a portion is missing. The table records 50,000 or so clones, 60% to 85% of them present only once. Sequencing was performed on CD4+ or CD8+ T cells sorted from blood, taken in a trial of the OX40 agonist ivuxolimab. The receptors were gathered from an adult with an advanced solid tumor such as melanoma, head and neck, liver or kidney cancer. The CDR3 runs from the conserved cysteine through the conserved F or W. D genes are given only for firm matches.

V gene	D gene	J gene	CDR3 DNA	CDR3 protein
TRBV6-1	NA	TRBJ1-1	TGTGCCAGCAGTGAATCCGGCCTGACTGAAGCTTTCTTT	CASSESGLTEAFF
TRBV7-2	TRBD1	TRBJ2-7	TGTGCCAGCAGCGTACAGGGGGCGAGCTCCTACGAGCAGTACTTC	CASSVQGASSYEQYF
TRBV19	NA	TRBJ1-2	TGTGCCAGTAGTATACGGTCCGACGGGGACTATGGCTACACCTTC	CASSIRSDGDYGYTF
TRBV7-2	NA	TRBJ1-4	TGTGCCAGCAGCTTAGGGGGGTATAATGAAAAACTGTTTTTT	CASSLGGYNEKLFF
TRBV6-1	TRBD1	TRBJ2-5	TGTGCCAGCAGTGAAACTACAGGGGGCTATGGTCAAGAGACCCAGTACTTC	CASSETTGGYGQETQYF
TRBV6-1	NA	TRBJ2-1	TGTGCCAGTCTCCTAACACGGGGGACTGAGCAGTTCTTC	CASLLTRGTEQFF
TRBV29-1	TRBD1	TRBJ2-7	TGCAGCGTCGCAGCAAGGACAGGGGTAAGAAACGAGCAGTACTTC	CSVAARTGVRNEQYF
TRBV20-1	NA	TRBJ1-4	TGCAGTGCCCTCTCAGGGGAAAAACTGTTTTTT	CSALSGEKLFF
TRBV10-3	NA	TRBJ1-3	TGTGCCATCAGGGAGGACAATCCCGGAAACACCATATATTTT	CAIREDNPGNTIYF
TRBV2	NA	TRBJ1-2	TGTGCCAGCAGTGGTGTCTTCGTAGACTATGGCTACACCTTC	CASSGVFVDYGYTF
TRBV6-6	NA	TRBJ1-6	TGTGCCAGCAGTTCTGGTACATTAGTTTCACCCCTCCACTTT	CASSSGTLVSPLHF
TRBV27	TRBD1	TRBJ2-5	TGTGCCAGCAGTTTATCCGGGACAGGGAGAGGGACCCAGTACTTC	CASSLSGTGRGTQYF
TRBV7-2	NA	TRBJ1-1	TGTGCCAGCAGCTTATTCGTAGCCGCCATGAACACTGAAGCTTTCTTT	CASSLFVAAMNTEAFF
TRBV6-5	TRBD1	TRBJ1-3	TGTGCCAGCAGCCGCGAGACAGGGGGCGGAAACACCATATATTTT	CASSRETGGGNTIYF
TRBV29-1	NA	TRBJ1-2	TGCAGCGTTGACGGGGGGGGCAGCTATGGCTACACCTTC	CSVDGGGSYGYTF
TRBV7-9	TRBD2	TRBJ2-1	TGTGCCAGCAGCCGCGGGGGGGACTACAATGAGCAGTTCTTC	CASSRGGDYNEQFF